The 8 T cell receptor beta chains in this list originate from one sample, sequenced in a study of identical twins. Each CDR3 protein gets one entry after TCRdb re-called the 5' RACE reads with MiXCR. This sample has hundreds of thousands of distinct CDR3 sequences, with 15% to 20% found just once. These data also formed part of another study, on T cells expressing NK-cell markers.

The sample taken for sequencing was PBMCs. These receptors were taken from a woman younger than 30 in good health.

The CDR3, as DNA: TGTGCCAGCAGTTACCACGGGATGACAGGACTAAGCGAGCAGTACTTC. Its translation: CASSYHGMTGLSEQYF. The rearrangement uses TRBV6-5 and TRBJ2-7; D possibly matches TRBD1 or TRBD2 (6 bases each). The CDR3 has 16 residues. Per germline, CDR1 MNHEY and CDR2 SVGAGI. V was pared by 2 bases and J by 6 bases, with 20 bases between.

The chain uses TRBV3-1 and TRBJ2-5, with D tentatively TRBD1 or TRBD2 (5 bases each). There are 12 residues in the CDR3. Trimming shortened V by 7 bases and J by 4 bases, and 10 bases separated the two germline ends. Looked up from germline, CDR1 is LGHDT and CDR2 is YNNKEL (reference sequence). The CDR3 here is CASTPRGETQYF. The CDR3 DNA is TGTGCCAGCACCCCGAGGGGAGAGACCCAGTACTTC.

This clonotype has only a few counts. V gene TRBV25-1 combines with J gene TRBJ2-1, with 8 bases that match TRBD2. The germline gives CDR1 MGHDK, CDR2 SYGVNS. V lost 6 bases and J lost 9; bases outside the gene matches: 4. The CDR3 runs 12 residues. Here the CDR3 reads CASSLAGPEQFF. The CDR3 DNA sequence: TGTGCCAGCAGCTTAGCGGGACCTGAGCAGTTCTTC.

This clonotype was seen ten or more times. The V and J genes are TRBV6-1 and TRBJ2-1; 9 nucleotides agree with TRBD2. This CDR3 comprises 14 residues. J gave up 6 bases and V 5 bases, and 5 bases lay outside the gene matches. CDR1 is MNHNS, CDR2 SASEGT, per germline. The CDR3 protein is CASSTIAGANEQFF. As DNA, the CDR3 is TGTGCCAGCAGTACGATAGCGGGAGCCAATGAGCAGTTCTTC.

J is TRBJ2-7 and V is TRBV9; 13 bases match TRBD2. The V gene's germline CDR1 is SGDLS and CDR2 YYNGEE. V lost 0 bases, J lost 4 bases, and 10 bases stayed unmatched. This CDR3 is built from 18 residues. The CDR3 protein is CASSVERRTSGRRYEQYF. CDR3 in DNA: TGTGCCAGCAGCGTAGAACGACGGACTAGCGGGAGACGATACGAGCAGTACTTC. Full variable domain (remainder filled in from reference TRBV9 and TRBJ2-7): DSGVTQTPKHLITATGQRVTLRCSPRSGDLSVYWYQQSLDQGLQFLIQYYNGEERAKGNILERFSAQQFPDLHSELNLSSLELGDSALYFCASSVERRTSGRRYEQYFGPGTRLTVT.

The chain recombines TRBV4-3 with TRBJ2-2; no reliable D call. This CDR3 region has 15 residues. Deletions cut 0 bases from V and 5 bases from J, with 10 bases between. Germline V gene data show CDR1 as LGHNA and CDR2 as YSLEER. The CDR3 here is CASSQDVLWTGELFF. CDR3 bases: TGCGCCAGCAGCCAAGATGTCCTTTGGACCGGGGAGCTGTTTTTT.

The sample holds a few counts of this clonotype. The gene calls are TRBV7-6 and TRBJ2-5; 12 nucleotides agree with TRBD2. V gave up 0 bases and J gave up 7 bases; unmatched junction bases: 9. The germline CDR1 and CDR2 sequences are SGHVS and FNYEAQ. The CDR3 spans 17 residues. The CDR3 DNA follows: TGTGCCAGCAGCTTAGCGTCTAGCGGGAGGGTTCCACCGACCCAGTACTTC. This gives the protein CASSLASSGRVPPTQYF.

This clonotype was detected only a few times. The chain has TRBV6-1 and TRBJ2-1; 7 nucleotides match TRBD2. Germline loops: CDR1 MNHNS, CDR2 SASEGT. This CDR3 has 16 residues. V was clipped by 6 bases and J by 0 bases; unmatched bases: 8. CDR3 nucleotides: TGTGCCAGCAGAAGTGCGGGCGGGAGCTCCTACAATGAGCAGTTCTTC. Translation gives CASRSAGGSSYNEQFF.